Shown below are 22 T cell receptor beta chains from a single sample sequenced in a study of CD8+CD57+ T cells in acquired aplastic anemia. Genomic DNA templated the TCR beta VDJ and CDR3 profiling. TCRdb analysed the reads with MiXCR anew, one entry per CDR3 protein. The table shows under 200,000 distinct CDR3 sequences, with 64% occurring only once. Input material: sorted CD4+, CD8+, or CD8+CD57+ T cells (not recorded which) from PBMCs. Source of these receptors: a human donor with severe aplastic anemia or a healthy control (not recorded which).

This clonotype showed up many times. The V and J genes are TRBV14 and TRBJ2-7, with D perhaps given as TRBD1 or TRBD2 (5 bases each). This CDR3 spans 16 amino acids. In germline, CDR1 is SGHDN, CDR2 FVKESK. Trimming shortened V by 0 bases and J by 1 base, and 13 bases separated the two germline ends. CDR3 region: CASSQDERDGSYEQYF. DNA of the CDR3: TGTGCCAGCAGCCAAGATGAGAGGGACGGATCCTACGAGCAGTACTTC.

As regards this clonotype: This clone may be a read error of a much larger clone one base away. The V and J genes are TRBV6-5 and TRBJ2-7; 7 bases agree with TRBD2. Germline V lookup: CDR1 MNHEY, CDR2 SVGAGI. CDR3 size: 15 residues. The CDR3 nucleotides are TGTGCCAGCAGTTACCGTCGGGACTACTCCTACGAGCGGTACTTC. Its translation: CASSYRRDYSYERYF.

V gene TRBV2 combines with J gene TRBJ2-6; the match to TRBD1 covers 7 bases. CDR3 length: 17 residues. V trimming: 3 bases; J trimming: 4 bases; junction bases outside the gene matches: 9. Germline CDR1 is SNHLY and CDR2 is FYNNEI. DNA of the CDR3: TGTGCCAGCAGTGACGACAGGGTTCCGGGCGGGGCCAACGTCCTGACTTTC. It yields the protein CASSDDRVPGGANVLTF. Together with reference TRBV2 and TRBJ2-6, the CDR3 gives the full variable domain: EPEVTQTPSHQVTQMGQEVILRCVPISNHLYFYWYRQILGQKVEFLVSFYNNEISEKSEIFDDQFSVERPDGSNFTLKIRSTKLEDSAMYFCASSDDRVPGGANVLTFGAGSRLTVL.

The chain has TRBV20-1 and TRBJ2-7; D remains unclear. Germline loops: CDR1 DFQATT, CDR2 SNEGSKA (reference sequence). The V end lost 3 bases, the J end lost 3 bases, and 12 bases lay between the germline ends. The CDR3 loop spans 13 amino acids. CDR3 DNA: TGCAGTGCTAGGAGACCCGAAAACTACGAGCAGTACTTC. This encodes CSARRPENYEQYF.

This clonotype has more than one count but fewer than ten. The rearrangement joins TRBV7-9 to TRBJ2-2; no clear D gene. CDR1 and CDR2 from the germline V gene are SEHNR and FQNEAQ (reference sequence). The CDR3 runs to 14 residues. Trimming removed 2 bases from V and 0 bases from J, with 4 bases in between. CDR3: CASSLSPNTGELFF. The CDR3 DNA follows: TGTGCCAGCAGCTTAAGCCCGAACACCGGGGAGCTGTTTTTT.

This clonotype was observed many times. The CDR3 region is CASSESKLAGVSYNEQFF. The CDR3 DNA sequence: TGTGCCAGCAGTGAATCCAAGCTAGCGGGGGTCTCCTACAATGAGCAGTTCTTC. V is TRBV25-1 and J is TRBJ2-1; 10 bases line up with TRBD2. In germline, CDR1 is MGHDK, CDR2 SYGVNS. The CDR3 covers 18 residues. Trimming cost V 1 base and J 0 bases; bases outside gene matches: 6.

Regarding this clonotype: One end of the junction fails to match germline, which may point to a read error. CDR3 DNA sequence: TGTGCCGGTAGCGAGTACAATGAGCAGTTCTTC. This encodes CAGSEYNEQFF. V is TRBV19 and J is TRBJ2-1; a weak D match, TRBD2 (5 bases). Germline assignment: CDR1 LNHDA and CDR2 SQIVND (reference sequence). The CDR3 totals 11 residues.

This clonotype was seen ten or more times. V usage is TRBV6-2 or TRBV6-3 and J usage is TRBJ1-2, with no clear D. Per the germline V gene, CDR1 is MNHEY and CDR2 is SVGEGT. CDR3 size: 14 residues. Trimming removed 1 base from V and 8 bases from J, with 14 bases in between. CDR3 sequence reads: CASSYWSLDGGYTF. CDR3 sequence (DNA): TGTGCCAGCAGTTACTGGAGCCTGGACGGGGGCTACACCTTC.

This chain uses TRBV7-9 with TRBJ2-5; perhaps TRBD1 as D (5 bases). The CDR3 length is 14 residues. The germline gives CDR1 SEHNR, CDR2 FQNEAQ (reference sequence). V was trimmed by 1 base and J by 5 bases, leaving 11 bases between them. CDR3 protein: CASSLVDSGETQYF. CDR3 in DNA: TGTGCCAGCAGCTTAGTGGATTCAGGGGAGACCCAGTACTTC.

The chain uses TRBV7-2 and TRBJ2-1; D unclear. Germline V CDR1 and CDR2: SGHTA, FQGNSA. The CDR3 is made up of 14 amino acids. Trimming pared 1 base from V and 10 bases from J, leaving 14 bases between. The CDR3 region is CASSLVVSHGEQFF. CDR3 bases: TGTGCCAGCAGCTTAGTAGTTAGCCACGGGGAGCAGTTCTTC.

As for this clonotype: As the CDR3 is not closed by the conserved phenylalanine or tryptophan, this likely results from a read error. No DNA is shown, since the ends of the CDR3 on it are uncertain; the CDR3 is the one TCRdb lists. The chain is built from TRBV29-1 and TRBJ2-5; the D call in the table, TRBD2, was not verified against the DNA. Germline CDR1 and CDR2: SQVTM and ANQGSEA. The CDR3 is 11 amino acids long, termini counted. The CDR3 region is CSGSASRELPP.

The CDR3 coding sequence is TGTGCCAGCAGTTCAGGTGGGCGGGAAGCTTTCTTT. This encodes CASSSGGREAFF. This rearrangement joins TRBV11-2 to TRBJ1-1; D not resolved. CDR1 and CDR2 from the germline V gene are SGHAT and FQNNGV. This CDR3 comprises 12 residues. Trimming stripped 6 bases from V and 8 bases from J, with 13 bases between.

The chain carries TRBV2 and TRBJ2-5, with 15 bases matching TRBD2. The CDR3 covers 15 residues. The V segment lost 7 bases and the J segment 5 bases; nucleotides outside the gene matches: 5. Per germline, CDR1 SNHLY and CDR2 FYNNEI. DNA of the CDR3: TGTGCCAGCACTGGACTAGCGGGGGGGCAGGAGACCCAGTACTTC. Translating gives CASTGLAGGQETQYF. Looking up the rest from reference TRBV2 and TRBJ2-5 gives the full variable domain: EPEVTQTPSHQVTQMGQEVILRCVPISNHLYFYWYRQILGQKVEFLVSFYNNEISEKSEIFDDQFSVERPDGSNFTLKIRSTKLEDSAMYFCASTGLAGGQETQYFGPGTRLLVL.

The chain joins TRBV12-3 or TRBV12-4 to TRBJ1-2; 7 bases are a match to TRBD1. This CDR3 contains 16 residues. J gave up 0 bases and V 2 bases, and 6 bases lay outside the gene matches. The CDR3 protein is CASSLTATGSNYGYTF. The CDR3 DNA reads TGTGCCAGCAGTTTAACCGCGACAGGGTCTAACTATGGCTACACCTTC.

V gene TRBV5-1 combines with J gene TRBJ1-2, with 8 bases that match TRBD1. Germline trimming cut 4 bases from V and 0 bases from J; bases unmatched to any gene: 5. Germline CDR1 SGHRS, CDR2 YFSETQ. CDR3 length equals 15 residues. This chain's CDR3 is CASSQDRGSNYGYTF. In DNA, the CDR3 is TGCGCCAGCAGCCAAGACAGGGGTTCTAACTATGGCTACACCTTC. Based on the CDR3 plus reference TRBV5-1 and TRBJ1-2, the full variable domain is KAGVTQTPRYLIKTRGQQVTLSCSPISGHRSVSWYQQTPGQGLQFLFEYFSETQRNKGNFPGRFSGRQFSNSRSEMNVSTLELGDSALYLCASSQDRGSNYGYTFGSGTRLTVV.

This clonotype occurred once. V is TRBV20-1 and J is TRBJ2-5; 10 nucleotides match TRBD2. The length of the CDR3 is 15 residues. Trimming cost V 4 bases and J 0 bases; bases outside gene matches: 5. The germline gives CDR1 DFQATT, CDR2 SNEGSKA (reference sequence). In DNA form, the CDR3 reads TGCAGTGCTACCATACTAGCGGGGTACCAAGAGACCCAGTACTTC. This sequence encodes CSATILAGYQETQYF.

The V gene is TRBV9, the J gene TRBJ1-1; the D is unclear. The CDR3 has 13 amino acids. The germline gives CDR1 SGDLS, CDR2 YYNGEE. V was cut by 4 bases and J by 5 bases, with 12 bases left in between. The CDR3 spells CASSSSVGTEAFF. The DNA for the CDR3 is TGTGCCAGCAGCTCGTCAGTGGGTACTGAAGCTTTCTTT.

V usage is TRBV10-3 and J usage is TRBJ2-3; possibly TRBD2 for D (6 bases). The CDR3 totals 14 residues. The germline V and J ends were trimmed by 10 bases and 2 bases, with 16 bases remaining between them. Germline V gives CDR1 ENHRY, CDR2 SYGVKD. CDR3 amino acids: CASGRAGSTDTQYF. The CDR3 DNA sequence: TGTGCCAGCGGAAGGGCGGGGTCCACAGATACGCAGTATTTT.

The chain recombines TRBV10-2 with TRBJ2-1; tentative D call: TRBD2 (5 bases). The V gene's germline CDR1 is WSHSY and CDR2 SAAADI. V was trimmed by 7 bases and J by 8 bases, leaving 18 bases between them. CDR3 size: 14 residues. CDR3 nucleotide sequence: TGCGCCAGCACCCTCTCACGAGGGAGCTATGAGCAGTTCTTC. This sequence encodes CASTLSRGSYEQFF.

V is TRBV5-1 and J is TRBJ2-3; 10 bases are shared with TRBD1. J was trimmed by 4 bases and V by 2 bases; bases with no gene match: 7. The germline V gene encodes CDR1 SGHRS and CDR2 YFSETQ. The CDR3 totals 16 residues. The CDR3 region is CASSFTGTGDADTQYF. The DNA for the CDR3 is TGCGCCAGCAGCTTTACCGGGACAGGGGACGCAGATACGCAGTATTTT.

The chain couples TRBV14 to TRBJ2-7; D not certain. Trimming stripped 4 bases from V and 2 bases from J, with 6 bases between. The CDR3 consists of 12 residues. The germline V gene has CDR1 SGHDN and CDR2 FVKESK. CDR3 nucleotides: TGTGCCAGCAGCCCCGCGCCCTACGAGCAGTACTTC. It translates to CASSPAPYEQYF. Full variable domain (outside the CDR3, taken from reference TRBV14 and TRBJ2-7): EAGVTQFPSHSVIEKGQTVTLRCDPISGHDNLYWYRRVMGKEIKFLLHFVKESKQDESGMPNNRFLAERTGGTYSTLKVQPAELEDSGVYFCASSPAPYEQYFGPGTRLTVT.

This chain uses TRBV20-1 with TRBJ2-1; 7 nucleotides match TRBD2. CDR3 length: 14 amino acids. V was pared by 0 bases and J by 5 bases, with 4 bases of the junction left unmatched. CDR1 and CDR2 (germline): DFQATT, SNEGSKA (reference sequence). The CDR3 DNA follows: TGCAGTGCTAGAGAGGTGGGAGGGAACAATGAGCAGTTCTTC. It codes for CSAREVGGNNEQFF.